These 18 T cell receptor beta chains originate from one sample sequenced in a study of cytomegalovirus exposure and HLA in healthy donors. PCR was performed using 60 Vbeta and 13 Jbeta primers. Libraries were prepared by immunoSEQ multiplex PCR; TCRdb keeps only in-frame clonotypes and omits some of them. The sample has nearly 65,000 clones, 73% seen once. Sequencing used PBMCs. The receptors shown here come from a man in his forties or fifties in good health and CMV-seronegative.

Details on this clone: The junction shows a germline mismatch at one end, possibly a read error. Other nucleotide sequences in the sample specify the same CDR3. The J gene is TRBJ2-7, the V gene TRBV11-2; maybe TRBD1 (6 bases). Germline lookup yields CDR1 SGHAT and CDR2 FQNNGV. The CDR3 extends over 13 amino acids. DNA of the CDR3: TGTGCCAGCAGACCCAATGACAGGCCCCTAGTCGACTTC. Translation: CASRPNDRPLVDF.

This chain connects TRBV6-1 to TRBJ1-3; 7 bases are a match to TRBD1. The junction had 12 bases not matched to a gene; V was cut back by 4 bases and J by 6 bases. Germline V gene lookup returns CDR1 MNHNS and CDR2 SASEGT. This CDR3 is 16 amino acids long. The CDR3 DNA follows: TGTGCCAGCAGTGCCTGGAGGGGGCGCGGTATAAACACCATATATTTT. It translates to CASSAWRGRGINTIYF.

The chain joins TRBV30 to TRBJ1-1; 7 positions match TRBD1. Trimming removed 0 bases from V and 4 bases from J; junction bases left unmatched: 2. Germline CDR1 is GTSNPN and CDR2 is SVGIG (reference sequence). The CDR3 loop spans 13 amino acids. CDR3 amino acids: CAWSVQGTTEAFF. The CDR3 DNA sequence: TGTGCCTGGAGTGTACAGGGGACCACTGAAGCTTTCTTT.

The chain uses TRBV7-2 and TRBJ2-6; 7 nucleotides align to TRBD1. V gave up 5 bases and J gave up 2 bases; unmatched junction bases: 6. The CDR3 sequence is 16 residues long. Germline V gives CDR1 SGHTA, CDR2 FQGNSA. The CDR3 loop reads CASSLTGFTGANVLTF. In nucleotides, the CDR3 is TGTGCCAGCAGCCTGACAGGGTTTACTGGGGCCAACGTCCTGACTTTC.

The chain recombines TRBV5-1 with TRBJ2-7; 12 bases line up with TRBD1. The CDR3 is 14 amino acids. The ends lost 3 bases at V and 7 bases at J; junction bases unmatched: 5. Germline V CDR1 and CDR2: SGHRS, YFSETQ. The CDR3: CASSSGQGAQEQYF. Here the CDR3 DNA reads TGCGCCAGCAGCTCGGGACAGGGGGCTCAGGAGCAGTACTTC.

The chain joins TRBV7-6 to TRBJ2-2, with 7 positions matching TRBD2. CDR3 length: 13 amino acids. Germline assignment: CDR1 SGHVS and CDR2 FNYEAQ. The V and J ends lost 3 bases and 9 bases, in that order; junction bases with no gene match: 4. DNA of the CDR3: TGTGCCAGCAGCTTGGGCGGGGGATGGGAGCTGTTTTTT. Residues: CASSLGGGWELFF.

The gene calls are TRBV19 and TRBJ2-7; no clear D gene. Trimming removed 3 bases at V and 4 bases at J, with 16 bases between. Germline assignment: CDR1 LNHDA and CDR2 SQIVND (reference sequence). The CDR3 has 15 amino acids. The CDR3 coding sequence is TGTGCCAGTAGTATTCTCGGTAACCCTACTTACGAGCAGTACTTC. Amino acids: CASSILGNPTYEQYF.

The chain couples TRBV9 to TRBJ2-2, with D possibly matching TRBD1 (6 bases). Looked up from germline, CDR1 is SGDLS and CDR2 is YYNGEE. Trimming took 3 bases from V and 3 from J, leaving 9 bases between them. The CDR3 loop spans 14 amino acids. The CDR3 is CASSGGQYTGELFF. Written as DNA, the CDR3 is TGTGCCAGCAGCGGCGGACAGTACACCGGGGAGCTGTTTTTT.

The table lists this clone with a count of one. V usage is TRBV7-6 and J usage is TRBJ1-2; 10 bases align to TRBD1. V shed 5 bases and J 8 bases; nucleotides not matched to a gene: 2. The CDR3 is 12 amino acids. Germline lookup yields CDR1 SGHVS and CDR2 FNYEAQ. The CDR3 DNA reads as TGTGCCAGCAGCCCGACAGGGGGCGGCTACACCTTC. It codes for CASSPTGGGYTF.

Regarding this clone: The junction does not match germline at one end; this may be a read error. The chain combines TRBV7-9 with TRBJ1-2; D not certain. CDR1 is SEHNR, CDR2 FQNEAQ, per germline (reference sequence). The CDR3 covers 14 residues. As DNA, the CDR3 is TGTTCCAGCAGCCCACGAGAGCACCATCTGGGCTACACCTTC. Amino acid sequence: CSSSPREHHLGYTF.

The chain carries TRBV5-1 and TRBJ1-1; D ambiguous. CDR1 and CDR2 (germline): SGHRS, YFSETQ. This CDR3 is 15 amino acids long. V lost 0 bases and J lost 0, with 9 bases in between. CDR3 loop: CASSLDSRMNTEAFF. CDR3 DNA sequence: TGCGCCAGCAGCTTGGACAGCCGCATGAACACTGAAGCTTTCTTT.

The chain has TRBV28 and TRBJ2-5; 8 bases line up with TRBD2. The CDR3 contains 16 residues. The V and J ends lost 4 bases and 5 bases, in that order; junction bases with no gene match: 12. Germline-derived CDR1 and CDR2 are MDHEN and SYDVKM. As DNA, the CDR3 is TGTGCCAGCAGTTCCCAGGTAGCGGGGCGCCCGGAGACCCAGTACTTC. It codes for CASSSQVAGRPETQYF.

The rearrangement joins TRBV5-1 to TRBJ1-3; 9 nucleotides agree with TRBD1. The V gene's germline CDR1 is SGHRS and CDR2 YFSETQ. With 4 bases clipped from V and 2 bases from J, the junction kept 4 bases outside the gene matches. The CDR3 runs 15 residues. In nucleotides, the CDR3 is TGCGCCAGCAGCCTCAGACAGGGGGCTGGAAACACCATATATTTT. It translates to CASSLRQGAGNTIYF.

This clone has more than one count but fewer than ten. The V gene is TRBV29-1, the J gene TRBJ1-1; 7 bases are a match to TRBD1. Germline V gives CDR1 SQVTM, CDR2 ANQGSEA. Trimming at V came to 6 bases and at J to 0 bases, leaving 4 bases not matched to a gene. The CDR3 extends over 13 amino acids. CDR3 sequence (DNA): TGCAGCGTGAACAGGGGTCTGAACACTGAAGCTTTCTTT. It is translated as CSVNRGLNTEAFF.

This CDR3 is CASSLGQLGNTIYF. DNA of the CDR3: TGTGCCAGCAGCCTCGGACAACTCGGAAACACCATATATTTT. This chain connects TRBV6-5 to TRBJ1-3; TRBD1 is a possible D gene (5 bases). This CDR3 spans 14 amino acids. Trimming pared 6 bases from V and 4 bases from J, leaving 13 bases between. Germline CDR1 and CDR2: MNHEY and SVGAGI.

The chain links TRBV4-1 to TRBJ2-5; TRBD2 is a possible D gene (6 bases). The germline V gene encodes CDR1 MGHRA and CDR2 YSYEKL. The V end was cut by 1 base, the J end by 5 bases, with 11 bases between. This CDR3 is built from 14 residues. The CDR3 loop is CASSQVRGGETQYF. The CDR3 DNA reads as TGCGCCAGCAGCCAAGTGCGGGGCGGGGAGACCCAGTACTTC.

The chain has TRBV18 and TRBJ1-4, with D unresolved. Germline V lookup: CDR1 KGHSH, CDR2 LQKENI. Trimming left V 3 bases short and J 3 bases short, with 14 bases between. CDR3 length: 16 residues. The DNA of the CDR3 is TGTGCCAGCTCACCCGCCTTGGAGGCACCTAATGAAAAACTGTTTTTT. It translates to CASSPALEAPNEKLFF.

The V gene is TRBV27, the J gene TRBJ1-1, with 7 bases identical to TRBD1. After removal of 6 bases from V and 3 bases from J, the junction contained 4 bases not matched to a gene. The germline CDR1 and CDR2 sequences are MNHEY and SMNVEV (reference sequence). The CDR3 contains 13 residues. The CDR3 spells CASRRGLDTEAFF. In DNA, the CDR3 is TGTGCCAGCAGGAGGGGGCTCGACACTGAAGCTTTCTTT.